This passage covers 3 T cell receptor beta chains from one sample sequenced in a study of CD8 T cells in Susac syndrome. It was with random hexamers that 0.5 to 1 ug RNA was reverse transcribed. TCRdb passed the immunoSEQ multiplex PCR reads through MiXCR, listing each CDR3 protein once. Among 170,000 or so distinct CDR3 sequences listed, about 96% were seen once. The sequencing input was CD4+ T cells from PBMCs. The receptors shown here come from a human donor with Susac syndrome.

This chain links TRBV15 with TRBJ1-2; D unresolved. This CDR3 contains 13 residues. The V gene lost 5 bases and the J gene lost 8 bases, with 15 bases spanning the gap. CDR1 is LNHNV and CDR2 is YYDKDF in the germline V gene (reference sequence). This CDR3 reads CATSFRSGDGYTF. For the CDR3, the DNA is TGTGCCACCAGCTTCAGGAGCGGAGACGGCTACACCTTC. Based on the CDR3 plus reference TRBV15 and TRBJ1-2, the full variable domain is DAMVIQNPRYQVTQFGKPVTLSCSQTLNHNVMYWYQQKSSQAPKLLFHYYDKDFNNEADTPDNFQSRRPNTSFCFLDIRSPGLGDTAMYLCATSFRSGDGYTFGSGTRLTVV.

The gene calls are TRBV5-5 and TRBJ2-7; TRBD1 agrees at 9 bases. The CDR3 length is 16 residues. V was clipped by 4 bases and J by 1 base; unmatched bases: 9. The germline CDR1 and CDR2 sequences are SGHKS and YYEKEE (reference sequence). CDR3 bases: TGTGCCAGCAGCCTACACGGACAGGGGACTTCCTACGAGCAGTACGTC. It translates to CASSLHGQGTSYEQYV.

The chain recombines TRBV29-1 with TRBJ2-1; 9 bases are a match to TRBD2. V trimming: 4 bases; J trimming: 2 bases; junction bases outside the gene matches: 3. The CDR3 sequence is 14 residues long. Germline V gives CDR1 SQVTM, CDR2 ANQGSEA. The CDR3 DNA reads TGCAGCGTTGTTCTAGCGGGGCCCTACAATGAGCAGTTCTTC. Translating it yields CSVVLAGPYNEQFF.